Listed below are T cell receptor beta chains from one sample, sequenced in a study of blood T cell repertoires in COVID-19. TCRdb's copy holds only in-frame clones and misses some; the assay was immunoSEQ multiplex PCR. The sample shows more than 85,000 clones, approximately 92% of them seen only once. Material: peripheral blood. The receptors come from a man aged 70 or older with acute or convalescent COVID-19. Both conserved end residues are part of each CDR3. Each record gives: V gene, clone size, J gene, D gene, CDR3 DNA, CDR3 protein. D genes are given only for firm matches. Where a row states a size, it is once, few, many or the class of an expanded clone; other rows omit it.

v_gene: TRBV28; abundance: NA; j_gene: TRBJ1-2; d_gene: NA; CDR3nt: TGTGCCAGCGCCAAGACCCCTCCGGGGATCTATGGCTACACCTTC; CDR3aa: CASAKTPPGIYGYTF
v_gene: TRBV15; abundance: NA; j_gene: TRBJ1-2; d_gene: TRBD1; CDR3nt: TGTGCCACCAGCAAGGGACAGGGCTATGGCTACACCTTC; CDR3aa: CATSKGQGYGYTF
v_gene: TRBV10-2; abundance: NA; j_gene: TRBJ2-2; d_gene: TRBD2; CDR3nt: TGCGCCAGCAGTGCCAGCGGGGGGTGGACCGGGGAGCTGTTTTTT; CDR3aa: CASSASGGWTGELFF
v_gene: TRBV18; abundance: NA; j_gene: TRBJ1-6; d_gene: TRBD1; CDR3nt: TGTGCCAGCTCAGCGGGACAGAACTCCTATAATTCACCCCTCCACTTT; CDR3aa: CASSAGQNSYNSPLHF
v_gene: TRBV5-4; abundance: NA; j_gene: TRBJ2-1; d_gene: TRBD2; CDR3nt: TGTGCCAGCAGCCATTGGACTAGCGGGAGGGCCGGAGAGTTCTTC; CDR3aa: CASSHWTSGRAGEFF
v_gene: TRBV6-6; abundance: NA; j_gene: TRBJ1-5; d_gene: NA; CDR3nt: TGTGCCAGCAGTTACGGAGGGGCCGGTCAGCCCCAGCATTTT; CDR3aa: CASSYGGAGQPQHF
v_gene: TRBV4-2; abundance: NA; j_gene: TRBJ2-5; d_gene: NA; CDR3nt: TGTGCCAGCAGCCAAGGGCAGGGCACGGAGACCCAGTACTTC; CDR3aa: CASSQGQGTETQYF
v_gene: TRBV3-1/TRBV3-2; abundance: NA; j_gene: TRBJ1-2; d_gene: TRBD1; CDR3nt: TGTGCCAGCAGCCAAGGGCCAGGGGGAGGCTACACCTTC; CDR3aa: CASSQGPGGGYTF
v_gene: TRBV5-8; abundance: NA; j_gene: TRBJ2-1; d_gene: TRBD2; CDR3nt: TGTGCCAGCAGCCCTGGACTAGCGTATGAACGTGGGTCCTACAATGAGCAGTTCTTC; CDR3aa: CASSPGLAYERGSYNEQFF
v_gene: TRBV6-4; abundance: NA; j_gene: TRBJ2-1; d_gene: TRBD1; CDR3nt: TGTGCCAGCAGCGCCCGACAGGGGCAATCCTACAATGAGCAGTTCTTC; CDR3aa: CASSARQGQSYNEQFF
v_gene: TRBV5-1; abundance: few; j_gene: TRBJ1-2; d_gene: TRBD1; CDR3nt: TGCGCCAGCAGCTCACAGGGGGCGGGCGATGGCTACACCTTC; CDR3aa: CASSSQGAGDGYTF
v_gene: TRBV4-3; abundance: NA; j_gene: TRBJ2-1; d_gene: TRBD2; CDR3nt: TGCGCCAGCAGCCGCCGGCGGGAGGCTGAACAGTTCTTC; CDR3aa: CASSRRREAEQFF
v_gene: TRBV5-1; abundance: NA; j_gene: TRBJ1-4; d_gene: NA; CDR3nt: TGCGCCAGCAGCTTGGACGGGGAGGGGATAACTAATGAAAAACTGTTTTTT; CDR3aa: CASSLDGEGITNEKLFF
v_gene: TRBV4-3; abundance: NA; j_gene: TRBJ2-7; d_gene: TRBD2; CDR3nt: TGCGCCAGCAGCCACGGACTAGCGGGAGGCTACGAGCAGTACTTC; CDR3aa: CASSHGLAGGYEQYF
v_gene: TRBV27; abundance: NA; j_gene: TRBJ1-4; d_gene: NA; CDR3nt: TGTGCCAGCAGTCCCTGGGGGGACCTCGGTGAAAAACTGTTTTTT; CDR3aa: CASSPWGDLGEKLFF
v_gene: TRBV9; abundance: NA; j_gene: TRBJ2-5; d_gene: NA; CDR3nt: TGTGCCAGCAGCGGGGGACTTCAAGAGACCCAGTACTTC; CDR3aa: CASSGGLQETQYF
v_gene: TRBV6-1; abundance: NA; j_gene: TRBJ1-5; d_gene: NA; CDR3nt: TGTGCCAGCAGTGAAACAGCGAGGAGGGATCAGCCCCAGCATTTT; CDR3aa: CASSETARRDQPQHF
v_gene: TRBV6-5; abundance: NA; j_gene: TRBJ1-1; d_gene: NA; CDR3nt: TGTGCCACTGACACAGTGAACACTGAAGCTTTCTTT; CDR3aa: CATDTVNTEAFF
v_gene: TRBV4-1; abundance: NA; j_gene: TRBJ1-5; d_gene: NA; CDR3nt: TGCGCCAGCAGCAGCAGGGATAGCAATCAGCCCCAGCATTTT; CDR3aa: CASSSRDSNQPQHF
v_gene: TRBV6-4; abundance: NA; j_gene: TRBJ2-5; d_gene: TRBD2; CDR3nt: TGTGCCAGCAGTGACCCCGCCGGGGACCTAGGCGGGGGTACGGACGAGACCCAGTACTTC; CDR3aa: CASSDPAGDLGGGTDETQYF
v_gene: TRBV14; abundance: NA; j_gene: TRBJ1-1; d_gene: TRBD1; CDR3nt: TGTGCCAGCTCGACGGGGACAGGGACTGAAGCTTTCTTT; CDR3aa: CASSTGTGTEAFF
v_gene: TRBV5-1; abundance: NA; j_gene: TRBJ1-4; d_gene: TRBD1; CDR3nt: TGCGCCAGCAGCTGGGACGGGACAGAGGGAGAAAAACTGTTTTTT; CDR3aa: CASSWDGTEGEKLFF
v_gene: TRBV6-1; abundance: NA; j_gene: TRBJ1-4; d_gene: TRBD1; CDR3nt: TGTGCCAGCAGTGTACAGGGGGCGAGGGCAACTAATGAAAAACTGTTTTTT; CDR3aa: CASSVQGARATNEKLFF
v_gene: TRBV7-8; abundance: NA; j_gene: TRBJ1-6; d_gene: TRBD1; CDR3nt: TGTGCCAGCAGCTTATTAGTCGACAGGGCTAATTCACCCCTCCACTTT; CDR3aa: CASSLLVDRANSPLHF
v_gene: TRBV5-1; abundance: NA; j_gene: TRBJ2-1; d_gene: TRBD2; CDR3nt: TGCGCCAGCAGCCCCACTAGCGGGAATGAGCAGTTCTTC; CDR3aa: CASSPTSGNEQFF
v_gene: TRBV28; abundance: NA; j_gene: TRBJ1-6; d_gene: NA; CDR3nt: TGTGCCAGCAGTTCCTCAACGCCAGGGGTATCACCCCTTCACTTT; CDR3aa: CASSSSTPGVSPLHF
v_gene: TRBV6-5; abundance: once; j_gene: TRBJ1-5; d_gene: NA; CDR3nt: TGTGCCAGCAGAAGCGGACAGCAGCCCCAGCATTTT; CDR3aa: CASRSGQQPQHF
v_gene: TRBV6-1; abundance: NA; j_gene: TRBJ2-7; d_gene: TRBD1; CDR3nt: TGTGCCAGCAGTGACCCGGGACAGGGCTTTTACGAGCAGTACTTC; CDR3aa: CASSDPGQGFYEQYF
v_gene: TRBV6-2/TRBV6-3; abundance: NA; j_gene: TRBJ1-1; d_gene: NA; CDR3nt: TGTGCCAGCAGTCCCAGGGCGGAAATTACTGAAGCTTTCTTT; CDR3aa: CASSPRAEITEAFF
v_gene: TRBV12-3/TRBV12-4; abundance: NA; j_gene: TRBJ1-5; d_gene: NA; CDR3nt: TGTGCCAGCAGTTTTCTCGGTCGGCAGCCCCAGCATTTT; CDR3aa: CASSFLGRQPQHF
v_gene: TRBV7-8; abundance: NA; j_gene: TRBJ1-3; d_gene: NA; CDR3nt: TGTGCCAGCAGCGCTCTCTCTAAGAACACCATATATTTT; CDR3aa: CASSALSKNTIYF
v_gene: TRBV5-1; abundance: NA; j_gene: TRBJ2-5; d_gene: NA; CDR3nt: TGCGCCAGCAGCTTGGCCCAGGGGCCTCAAGAGACCCAGTACTTC; CDR3aa: CASSLAQGPQETQYF